These 10 T cell receptor beta chains were all obtained from the same sample, sequenced in a study of shared clonotypes between healthy human individuals. Clones were read by immunoSEQ multiplex PCR, and TCRdb kept only the in-frame ones, dropping some. The profile shows 2 million to 2.5 million clones, approximately 96% of them singletons. Sequenced sample: naive CD4+ T cells sorted from blood. Regarding subset: CD45RA+ positively selected. These receptor sequences come from a man between 18 and 35 years old in good health.

In its sample, this clone was seen once. Other DNA variants within this sample encode the same CDR3. V is TRBV19 and J is TRBJ2-5, with 10 nucleotides matching TRBD1. The CDR3 extends over 13 amino acids. Germline lookup yields CDR1 LNHDA and CDR2 SQIVND (reference sequence). J lost 7 bases, V lost 4 bases, and 3 bases had no gene match. The CDR3 is CASSTGQGGTQYF. CDR3 in DNA: TGTGCCAGTAGTACAGGACAGGGGGGGACCCAGTACTTC.

Concerning this clone: The same CDR3 also results from other DNA sequences found in this sample. This chain joins TRBV10-3 and TRBJ1-5; possible D gene TRBD1, 5 bases. This CDR3 contains 15 residues. Germline CDR1 and CDR2: ENHRY and SYGVKD. V was pared by 0 bases and J by 0 bases, with 6 bases between. The CDR3 DNA reads TGTGCCATCAGTGAGTCGGGGGTTAGCAATCAGCCCCAGCATTTT. Amino acid sequence: CAISESGVSNQPQHF.

This chain joins TRBV5-1 and TRBJ1-2; TRBD1 agrees at 7 bases. Looked up from germline, CDR1 is SGHRS and CDR2 is YFSETQ. The CDR3 is made up of 15 amino acids. Trimming removed 5 bases from V and 2 bases from J; junction bases left unmatched: 9. The CDR3 sequence: CASSHTGERNYGYTF. The CDR3 DNA reads as TGCGCCAGCAGTCATACAGGGGAAAGGAACTATGGCTACACCTTC.

The chain combines TRBV7-9 with TRBJ2-7; D is undetermined. The CDR3 extends over 13 amino acids. The germline V gene has CDR1 SEHNR and CDR2 FQNEAQ (reference sequence). The ends were cut back, 5 bases at V and 2 bases at J, with 10 bases in the middle. The CDR3 region is CASSHGGPYEQYF. CDR3 nucleotides: TGTGCCAGCAGCCATGGCGGTCCCTACGAGCAGTACTTC.

Points on this clone: The sample carries other DNA sequences with the same CDR3. The rearrangement joins TRBV18 to TRBJ2-3; no definite D call. V shed 3 bases and J shed 4 bases, with 5 bases lying between them. There are 12 residues in the CDR3. Germline V gene sequence: CDR1 KGHSH, CDR2 LQKENI. The CDR3, as DNA: TGTGCCAGCTCACCGTCGGCAGATACGCAGTATTTT. Translated: CASSPSADTQYF. The full variable domain, rest sourced from reference TRBV18 and TRBJ2-3, is NAGVMQNPRHLVRRRGQEARLRCSPMKGHSHVYWYRQLPEEGLKFMVYLQKENIIDESGMPKERFSAEFPKEGPSILRIQQVVRGDSAAYFCASSPSADTQYFGPGTRLTVL.

This clone was counted a single time. This sequence joins TRBV4-3 and TRBJ2-3; D gene uncertain. V was pared by 1 base and J by 3 bases, with 14 bases between. CDR3 length: 16 amino acids. Germline CDR1 is LGHNA and CDR2 is YSLEER. The CDR3 DNA reads as TGCGCCAGCAGCCAAGTGATAGGCCGCCCTACAGATACGCAGTATTTT. Translated, it gives CASSQVIGRPTDTQYF.

The chain couples TRBV5-1 to TRBJ2-5, with D possibly TRBD1 on 5 matching bases. There are 16 residues in the CDR3. CDR1 SGHRS and CDR2 YFSETQ come from the germline V gene. The ends were cut back, 0 bases at V and 5 bases at J, with 17 bases in the middle. In DNA, the CDR3 is TGCGCCAGCAGCTTGGCCGTTGCAGGGCCTGGGGAGACCCAGTACTTC. Protein: CASSLAVAGPGETQYF.

This chain joins TRBV30 and TRBJ1-1; TRBD1 might be the D (6 bases). The CDR3 is made up of 14 amino acids. The germline CDR1 and CDR2 sequences are GTSNPN and SVGIG (reference sequence). The V end lost 0 bases, the J end lost 6 bases, and 14 bases lay between the germline ends. The CDR3 region is CAWSVSGGWAEAFF. In DNA form, the CDR3 reads TGTGCCTGGAGTGTATCGGGGGGCTGGGCTGAAGCTTTCTTT.

For this clone: Other DNA variants within this sample encode the same CDR3. CDR3 in amino acids: CASSLSGKSSYEQYF. In DNA, the CDR3 is TGTGCCAGCAGTTTATCCGGGAAGAGCTCCTACGAGCAGTACTTC. This chain connects TRBV28 to TRBJ2-7; D may be TRBD2 (5 bases). This CDR3 is 15 amino acids long. The ends were cut back, 1 base at V and 0 bases at J, with 10 bases in the middle. Germline loops: CDR1 MDHEN, CDR2 SYDVKM.

The J gene is TRBJ2-2, the V gene TRBV7-3; D is uncertain. Looked up from germline, CDR1 is SGHTA and CDR2 is FQGTGA. Trimming shortened V by 0 bases and J by 3 bases, and 11 bases separated the two germline ends. This CDR3 is 16 amino acids long. CDR3 DNA: TGTGCCAGCAGCTTAACCTCTACTGTCTACACCGGGGAGCTGTTTTTT. It translates to CASSLTSTVYTGELFF. The whole variable domain, remainder taken from reference TRBV7-3 and TRBJ2-2, is GAGVSQTPSNKVTEKGKYVELRCDPISGHTALYWYRQSLGQGPEFLIYFQGTGAADDSGLPNDRFFAVRPEGSVSTLKIQRTERGDSAVYLCASSLTSTVYTGELFFGEGSRLTVL.